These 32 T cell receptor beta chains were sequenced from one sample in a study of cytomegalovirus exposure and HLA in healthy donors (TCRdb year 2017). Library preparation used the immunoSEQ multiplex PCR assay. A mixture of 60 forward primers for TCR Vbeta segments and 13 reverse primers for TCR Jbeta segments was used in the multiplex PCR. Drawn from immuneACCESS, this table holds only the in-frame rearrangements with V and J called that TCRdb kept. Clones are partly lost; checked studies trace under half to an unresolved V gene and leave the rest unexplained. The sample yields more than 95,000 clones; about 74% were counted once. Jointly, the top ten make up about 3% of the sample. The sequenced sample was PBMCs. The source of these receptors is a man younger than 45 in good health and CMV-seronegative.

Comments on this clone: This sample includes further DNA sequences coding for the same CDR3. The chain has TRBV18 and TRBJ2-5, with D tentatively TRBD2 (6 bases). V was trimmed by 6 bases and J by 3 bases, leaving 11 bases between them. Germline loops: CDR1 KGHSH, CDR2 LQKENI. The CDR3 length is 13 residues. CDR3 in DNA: TGTGCCAGCTCGCCGACTAGGGAAGAGACCCAGTACTTC. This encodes CASSPTREETQYF.

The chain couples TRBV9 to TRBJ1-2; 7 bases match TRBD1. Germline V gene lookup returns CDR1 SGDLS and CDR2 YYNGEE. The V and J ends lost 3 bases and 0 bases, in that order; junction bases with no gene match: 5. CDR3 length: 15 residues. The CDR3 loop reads CASSEGGPANYGYTF. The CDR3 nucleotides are TGTGCCAGCAGCGAAGGGGGCCCCGCTAACTATGGCTACACCTTC. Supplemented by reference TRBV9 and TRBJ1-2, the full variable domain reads DSGVTQTPKHLITATGQRVTLRCSPRSGDLSVYWYQQSLDQGLQFLIQYYNGEERAKGNILERFSAQQFPDLHSELNLSSLELGDSALYFCASSEGGPANYGYTFGSGTRLTVV.

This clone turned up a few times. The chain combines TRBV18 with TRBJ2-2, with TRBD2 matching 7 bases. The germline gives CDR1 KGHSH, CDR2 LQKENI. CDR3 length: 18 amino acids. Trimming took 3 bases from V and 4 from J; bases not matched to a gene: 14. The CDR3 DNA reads TGTGCCAGCTCACCGCTAATGGGCGGGAGTGGTGGCACCGGGGAGCTGTTTTTT. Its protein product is CASSPLMGGSGGTGELFF.

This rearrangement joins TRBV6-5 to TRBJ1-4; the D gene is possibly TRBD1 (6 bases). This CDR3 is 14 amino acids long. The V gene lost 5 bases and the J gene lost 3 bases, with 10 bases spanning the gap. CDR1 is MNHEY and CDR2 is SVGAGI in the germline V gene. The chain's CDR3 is CASSRQDANEKLFF. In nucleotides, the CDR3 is TGTGCCAGCAGTAGACAGGATGCTAATGAAAAACTGTTTTTT.

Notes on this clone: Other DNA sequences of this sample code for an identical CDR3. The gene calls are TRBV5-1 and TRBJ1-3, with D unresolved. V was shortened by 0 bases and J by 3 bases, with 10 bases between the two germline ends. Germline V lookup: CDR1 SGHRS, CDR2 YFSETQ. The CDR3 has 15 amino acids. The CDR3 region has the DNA TGCGCCAGCAGCTTGGCGGCAGGCAGTGGAAACACCATATATTTT. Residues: CASSLAAGSGNTIYF.

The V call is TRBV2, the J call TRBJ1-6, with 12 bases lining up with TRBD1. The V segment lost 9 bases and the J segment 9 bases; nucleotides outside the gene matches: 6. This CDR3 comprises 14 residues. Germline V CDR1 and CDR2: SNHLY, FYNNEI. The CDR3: CARMGTGGSSPLHF. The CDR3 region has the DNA TGTGCCAGAATGGGGACAGGGGGCAGTTCACCCCTCCACTTT.

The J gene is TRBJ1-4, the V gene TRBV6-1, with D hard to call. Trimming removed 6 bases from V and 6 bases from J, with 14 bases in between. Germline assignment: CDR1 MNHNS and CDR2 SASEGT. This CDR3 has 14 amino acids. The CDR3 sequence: CASSRPGWDEKLFF. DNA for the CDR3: TGTGCCAGCAGCCGACCGGGTTGGGATGAAAAACTGTTTTTT.

The CDR3 loop reads CASRPVGVGDQPQHF. CDR3 DNA: TGTGCCAGCAGGCCGGTCGGGGTAGGAGATCAGCCCCAGCATTTT. The J gene is TRBJ1-5, the V gene TRBV6-5; the D is unclear. Deletions cut 6 bases from V and 5 bases from J, with 17 bases between. The germline V gene encodes CDR1 MNHEY and CDR2 SVGAGI. This CDR3 region has 15 residues.

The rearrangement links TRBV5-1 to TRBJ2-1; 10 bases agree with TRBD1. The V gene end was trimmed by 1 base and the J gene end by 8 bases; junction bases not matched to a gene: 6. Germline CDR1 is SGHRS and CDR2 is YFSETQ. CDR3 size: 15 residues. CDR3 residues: CASSLPRQGADEQFF. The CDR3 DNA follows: TGCGCCAGCAGCTTGCCGAGACAGGGGGCTGATGAGCAGTTCTTC. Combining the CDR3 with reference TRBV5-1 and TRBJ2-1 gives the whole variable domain KAGVTQTPRYLIKTRGQQVTLSCSPISGHRSVSWYQQTPGQGLQFLFEYFSETQRNKGNFPGRFSGRQFSNSRSEMNVSTLELGDSALYLCASSLPRQGADEQFFGPGTRLTVL.

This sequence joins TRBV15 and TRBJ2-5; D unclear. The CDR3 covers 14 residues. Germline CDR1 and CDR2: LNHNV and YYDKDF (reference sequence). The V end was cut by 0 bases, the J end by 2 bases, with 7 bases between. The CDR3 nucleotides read TGTGCCACCAGCAGAGAAAACAGACAAGAGACCCAGTACTTC. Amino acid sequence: CATSRENRQETQYF.

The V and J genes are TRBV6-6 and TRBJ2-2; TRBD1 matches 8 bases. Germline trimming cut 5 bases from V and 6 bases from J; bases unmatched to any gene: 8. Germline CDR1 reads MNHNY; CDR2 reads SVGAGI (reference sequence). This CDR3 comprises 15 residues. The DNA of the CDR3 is TGTGCCAGCAGTGGACAGGGAGTGGGTGCCGGGGAGCTGTTTTTT. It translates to CASSGQGVGAGELFF.

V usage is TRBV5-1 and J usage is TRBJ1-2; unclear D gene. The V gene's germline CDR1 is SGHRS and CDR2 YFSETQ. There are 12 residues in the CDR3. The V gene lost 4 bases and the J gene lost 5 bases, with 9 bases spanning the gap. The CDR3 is CASSPEGYGYTF. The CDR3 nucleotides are TGCGCCAGCAGCCCGGAGGGTTATGGCTACACCTTC.

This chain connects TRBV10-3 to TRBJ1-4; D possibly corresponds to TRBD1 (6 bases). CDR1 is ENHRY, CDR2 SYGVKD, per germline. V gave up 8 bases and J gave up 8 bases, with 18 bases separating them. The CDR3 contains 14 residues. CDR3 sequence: CAIRTQGMEEKLFF. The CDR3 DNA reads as TGTGCCATCCGGACCCAGGGGATGGAGGAAAAACTGTTTTTT.

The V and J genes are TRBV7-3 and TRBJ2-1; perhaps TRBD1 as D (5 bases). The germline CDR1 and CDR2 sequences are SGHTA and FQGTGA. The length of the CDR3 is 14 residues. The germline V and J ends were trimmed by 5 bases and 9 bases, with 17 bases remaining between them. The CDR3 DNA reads TGTGCCAGCAGCCCATCCGTAGGGCAGGGTGAGCAGTTCTTC. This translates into CASSPSVGQGEQFF.

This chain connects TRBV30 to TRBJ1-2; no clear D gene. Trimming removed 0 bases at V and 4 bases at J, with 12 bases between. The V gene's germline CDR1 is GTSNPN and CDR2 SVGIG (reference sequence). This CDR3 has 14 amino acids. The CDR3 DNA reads TGTGCCTGGAGTGTACTATCCAGCTCCTATGGCTACACCTTC. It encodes CAWSVLSSSYGYTF.

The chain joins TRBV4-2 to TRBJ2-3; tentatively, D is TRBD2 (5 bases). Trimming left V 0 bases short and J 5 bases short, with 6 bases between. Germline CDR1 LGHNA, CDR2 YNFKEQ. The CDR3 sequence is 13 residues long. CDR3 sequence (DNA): TGTGCCAGCAGCCAAGATGAGGGAGATACGCAGTATTTT. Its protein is CASSQDEGDTQYF.

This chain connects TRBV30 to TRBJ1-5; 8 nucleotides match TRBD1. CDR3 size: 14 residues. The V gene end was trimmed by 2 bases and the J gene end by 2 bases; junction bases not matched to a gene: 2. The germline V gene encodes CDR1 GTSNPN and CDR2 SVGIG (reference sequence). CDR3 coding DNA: TGTGCCTGGAGTACGGGACAGGGCAATCAGCCCCAGCATTTT. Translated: CAWSTGQGNQPQHF.

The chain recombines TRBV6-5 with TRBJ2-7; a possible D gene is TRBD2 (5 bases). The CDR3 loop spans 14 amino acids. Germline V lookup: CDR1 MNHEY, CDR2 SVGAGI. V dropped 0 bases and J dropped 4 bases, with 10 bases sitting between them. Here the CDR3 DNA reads TGTGCCAGCAGTTACTCGAAGAGGGTTTACGAGCAGTACTTC. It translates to CASSYSKRVYEQYF.

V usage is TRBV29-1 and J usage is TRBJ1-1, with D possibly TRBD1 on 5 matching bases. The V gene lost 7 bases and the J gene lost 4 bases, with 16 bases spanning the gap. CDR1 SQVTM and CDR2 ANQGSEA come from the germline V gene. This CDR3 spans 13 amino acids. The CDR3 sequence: CSGGGRGRTEAFF. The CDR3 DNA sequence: TGCAGCGGAGGTGGTAGGGGTCGCACTGAAGCTTTCTTT.

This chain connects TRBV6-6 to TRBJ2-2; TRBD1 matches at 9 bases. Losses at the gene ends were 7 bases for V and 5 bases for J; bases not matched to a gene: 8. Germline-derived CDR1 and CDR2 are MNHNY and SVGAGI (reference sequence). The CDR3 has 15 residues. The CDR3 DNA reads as TGTGCCAGCACCCGGGACAGGGAAAAGACCGGGGAGCTGTTTTTT. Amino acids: CASTRDREKTGELFF.

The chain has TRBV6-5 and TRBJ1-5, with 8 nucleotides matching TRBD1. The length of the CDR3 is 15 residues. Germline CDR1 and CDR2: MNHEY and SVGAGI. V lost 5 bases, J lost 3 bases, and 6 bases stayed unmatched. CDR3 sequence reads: CASSATGAHNQPQHF. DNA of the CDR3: TGTGCCAGCAGTGCGACAGGGGCACACAATCAGCCCCAGCATTTT.

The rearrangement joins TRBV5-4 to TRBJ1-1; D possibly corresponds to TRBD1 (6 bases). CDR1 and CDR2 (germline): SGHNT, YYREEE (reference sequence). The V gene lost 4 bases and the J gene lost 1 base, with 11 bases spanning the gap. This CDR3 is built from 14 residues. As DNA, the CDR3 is TGTGCCAGCAGCCCTGGACAGCCGAACACTGAAGCTTTCTTT. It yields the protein CASSPGQPNTEAFF.

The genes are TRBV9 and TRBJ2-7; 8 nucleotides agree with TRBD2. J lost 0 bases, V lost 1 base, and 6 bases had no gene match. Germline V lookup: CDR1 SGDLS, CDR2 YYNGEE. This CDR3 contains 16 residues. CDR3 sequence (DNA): TGTGCCAGCAGCGTAAGCGGGAGCAAGAGCTCCTACGAGCAGTACTTC. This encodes CASSVSGSKSSYEQYF. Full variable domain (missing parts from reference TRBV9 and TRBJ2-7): DSGVTQTPKHLITATGQRVTLRCSPRSGDLSVYWYQQSLDQGLQFLIQYYNGEERAKGNILERFSAQQFPDLHSELNLSSLELGDSALYFCASSVSGSKSSYEQYFGPGTRLTVT.

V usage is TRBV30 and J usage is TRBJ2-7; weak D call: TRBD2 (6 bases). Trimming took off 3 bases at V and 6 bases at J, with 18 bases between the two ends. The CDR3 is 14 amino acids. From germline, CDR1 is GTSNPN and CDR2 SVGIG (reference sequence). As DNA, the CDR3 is TGTGCCTGGAGATCCGGGAGCGGTTCGGGCGAGCAGTACTTC. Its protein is CAWRSGSGSGEQYF.

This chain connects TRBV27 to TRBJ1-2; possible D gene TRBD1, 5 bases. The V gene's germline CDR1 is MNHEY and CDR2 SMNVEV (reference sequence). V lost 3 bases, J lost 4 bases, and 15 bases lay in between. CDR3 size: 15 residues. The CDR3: CASSFGAEPTYGYTF. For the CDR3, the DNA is TGTGCCAGCAGTTTTGGGGCAGAGCCTACCTATGGCTACACCTTC.

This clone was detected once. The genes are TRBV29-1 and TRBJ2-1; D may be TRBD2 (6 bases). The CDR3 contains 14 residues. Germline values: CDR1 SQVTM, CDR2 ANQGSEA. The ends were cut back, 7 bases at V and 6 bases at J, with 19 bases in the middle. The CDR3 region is CSAEEAGMVNEQFF. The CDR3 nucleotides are TGCAGCGCCGAGGAGGCGGGGATGGTCAATGAGCAGTTCTTC.

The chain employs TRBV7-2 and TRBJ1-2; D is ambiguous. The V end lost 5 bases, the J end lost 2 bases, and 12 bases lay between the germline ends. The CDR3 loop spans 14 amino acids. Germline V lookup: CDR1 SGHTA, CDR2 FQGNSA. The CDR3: CASSLGELNYGYTF. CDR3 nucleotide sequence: TGTGCCAGCAGCCTTGGGGAGCTCAACTATGGCTACACCTTC.

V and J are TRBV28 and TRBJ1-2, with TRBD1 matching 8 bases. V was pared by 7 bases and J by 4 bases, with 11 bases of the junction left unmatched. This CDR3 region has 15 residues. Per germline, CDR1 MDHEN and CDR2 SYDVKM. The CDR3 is CASTLIRDRPYGYTF. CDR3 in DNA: TGTGCCAGCACCTTAATCCGGGACAGGCCCTATGGCTACACCTTC.

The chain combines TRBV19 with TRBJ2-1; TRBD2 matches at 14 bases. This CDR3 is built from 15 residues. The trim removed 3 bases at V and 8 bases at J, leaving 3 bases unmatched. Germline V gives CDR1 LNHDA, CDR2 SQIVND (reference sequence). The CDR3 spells CASSIGTSGSDEQFF. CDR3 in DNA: TGTGCCAGTAGTATTGGGACTAGCGGGAGCGATGAGCAGTTCTTC. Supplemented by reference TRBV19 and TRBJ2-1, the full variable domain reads DGGITQSPKYLFRKEGQNVTLSCEQNLNHDAMYWYRQDPGQGLRLIYYSQIVNDFQKGDIAEGYSVSREKKESFPLTVTSAQKNPTAFYLCASSIGTSGSDEQFFGPGTRLTVL.

In DNA, the CDR3 is TGTGCCAGCAGCACTAGCCAAGAGACCCAGTACTTC. Its protein product is CASSTSQETQYF. The chain links TRBV9 to TRBJ2-5, with D possibly TRBD2 on 5 matching bases. V was pared by 4 bases and J by 1 base, with 5 bases between. The CDR3 is 12 residues long. The germline V gene encodes CDR1 SGDLS and CDR2 YYNGEE.

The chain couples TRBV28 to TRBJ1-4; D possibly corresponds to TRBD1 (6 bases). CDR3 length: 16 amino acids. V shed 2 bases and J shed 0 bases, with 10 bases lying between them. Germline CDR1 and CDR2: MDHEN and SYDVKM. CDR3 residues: CASSLMGATTNEKLFF. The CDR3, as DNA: TGTGCCAGCAGTTTAATGGGGGCAACAACTAATGAAAAACTGTTTTTT.

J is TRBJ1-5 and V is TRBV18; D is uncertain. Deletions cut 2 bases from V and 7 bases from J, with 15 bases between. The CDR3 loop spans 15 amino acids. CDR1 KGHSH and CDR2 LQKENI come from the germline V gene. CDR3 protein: CASSPIRGSEQPQHF. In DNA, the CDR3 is TGTGCCAGCTCACCAATCCGAGGTTCGGAGCAGCCCCAGCATTTT.